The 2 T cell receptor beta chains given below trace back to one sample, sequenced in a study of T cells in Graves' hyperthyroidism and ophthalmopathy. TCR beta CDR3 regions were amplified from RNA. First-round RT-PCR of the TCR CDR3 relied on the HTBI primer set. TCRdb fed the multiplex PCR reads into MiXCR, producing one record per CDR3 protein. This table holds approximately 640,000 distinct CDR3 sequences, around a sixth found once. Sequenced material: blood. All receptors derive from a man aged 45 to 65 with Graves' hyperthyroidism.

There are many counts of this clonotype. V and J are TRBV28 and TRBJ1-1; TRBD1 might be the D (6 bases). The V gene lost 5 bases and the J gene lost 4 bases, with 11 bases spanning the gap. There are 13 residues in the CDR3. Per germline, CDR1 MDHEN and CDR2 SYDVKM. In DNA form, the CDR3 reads TGTGCCAGCAGTCCACAGGGTTTCACTGAAGCTTTCTTT. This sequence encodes CASSPQGFTEAFF.

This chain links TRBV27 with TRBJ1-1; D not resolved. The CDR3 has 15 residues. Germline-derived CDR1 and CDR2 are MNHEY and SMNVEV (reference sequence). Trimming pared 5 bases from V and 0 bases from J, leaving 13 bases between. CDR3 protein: CASSPRSQLNTEAFF. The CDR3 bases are TGTGCCAGCAGTCCCCGGAGTCAACTGAACACTGAAGCTTTCTTT.